The subject of this entry is one TCR beta chain. Its antigen is unidentified. The sample belongs to a study of cytomegalovirus exposure and HLA in healthy donors. Overall study results and limits: CMV antigen specificity was confirmed in vitro for three CMV-associated chains. Across donors, most TCRs were seen rarely, yet some public ones were widespread. Later analysis placed DRB1 highest and HLA-C lowest in TCR association rates, which differed by HLA locus.

The primer mix had 60 Vbeta and 13 Jbeta primers. The assay was immunoSEQ multiplex PCR, and TCRdb's table has in-frame clones only and misses some. Of under 200,000 clones in the sample, approximately 80% were seen once. Trimming stripped 1 base from V and 5 bases from J, with 8 bases between. The CDR3 is made up of 13 amino acids. Per the germline V gene, CDR1 is LNHDA and CDR2 is SQIVND (reference sequence). V gene TRBV19 combines with J gene TRBJ1-1; no clear D gene. The source is a young man in good health and CMV-seropositive. Sequenced sample: PBMCs. The DNA of the CDR3 is TGTGCCAGTAGTATAGGGGCTCGGACTGAAGCTTTCTTT. This encodes CASSIGARTEAFF.